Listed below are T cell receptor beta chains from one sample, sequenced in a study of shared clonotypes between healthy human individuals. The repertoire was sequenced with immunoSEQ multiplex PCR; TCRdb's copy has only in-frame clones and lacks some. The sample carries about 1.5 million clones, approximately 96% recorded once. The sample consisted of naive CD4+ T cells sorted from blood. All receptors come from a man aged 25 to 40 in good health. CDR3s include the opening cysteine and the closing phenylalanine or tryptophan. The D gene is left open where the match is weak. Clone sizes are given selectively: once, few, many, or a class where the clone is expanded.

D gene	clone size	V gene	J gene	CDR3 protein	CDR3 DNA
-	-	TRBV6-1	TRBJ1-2	CASSEAPLVVSNYGYTF	TGTGCCAGCAGTGAAGCCCCTTTGGTTGTATCCAACTATGGCTACACCTTC
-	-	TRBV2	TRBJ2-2	CASREETVNTGELFF	TGTGCCAGCAGAGAGGAGACAGTGAACACCGGGGAGCTGTTTTTT
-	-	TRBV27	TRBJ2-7	CASSLRVSLDAYEQYF	TGTGCCAGCAGTTTAAGGGTATCACTTGATGCCTACGAGCAGTACTTC
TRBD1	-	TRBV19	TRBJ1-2	CASGTGGSLSYGYTF	TGTGCCAGTGGGACAGGGGGCTCCCTAAGTTATGGCTACACCTTC
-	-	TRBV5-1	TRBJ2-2	CASSLDMLGELFF	TGCGCCAGCAGCTTGGATATGCTCGGGGAGCTGTTTTTT
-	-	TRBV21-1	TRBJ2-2	CASSSLRATSGSPNTGELFF	TGTGCCAGCAGCTCCCTGCGAGCTACTAGCGGGAGTCCGAACACCGGGGAGCTGTTTTTT
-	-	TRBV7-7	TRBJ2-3	CASSLLSGSDTQYF	TGTGCTAGCAGCTTACTCTCAGGGTCCGATACGCAGTATTTT
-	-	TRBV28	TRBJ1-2	CASARNRAGGYTF	TGTGCCAGCGCGAGGAACAGGGCTGGGGGCTACACCTTC
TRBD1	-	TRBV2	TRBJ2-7	CAVRDRHSSYYEQYF	TGTGCCGTCCGGGACAGACACTCAAGCTACTACGAGCAGTACTTC
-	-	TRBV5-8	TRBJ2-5	CASSFLEPSQETQYF	TGTGCCAGCAGCTTCCTGGAACCCTCCCAAGAGACCCAGTACTTC
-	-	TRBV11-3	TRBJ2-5	CASSLDSQETQYF	TGTGCCAGCAGCTTAGACAGCCAAGAGACCCAGTACTTC
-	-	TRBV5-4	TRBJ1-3	CASSSRTAAGNTIYF	TGTGCCAGCAGCTCTAGGACGGCAGCTGGAAACACCATATATTTT
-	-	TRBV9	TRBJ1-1	CASSVGPGEAFF	TGTGCCAGCAGCGTAGGTCCGGGTGAAGCTTTCTTT
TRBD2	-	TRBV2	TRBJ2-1	CASSTGLAAYNEQFF	TGTGCCAGCAGTACGGGACTAGCGGCCTACAATGAGCAGTTCTTC
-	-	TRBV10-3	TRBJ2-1	CAISESGSYLSYNEQFF	TGTGCCATCAGTGAGTCAGGGAGTTACCTCTCCTACAATGAGCAGTTCTTC
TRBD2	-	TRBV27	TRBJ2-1	CASSLRLAGYAEQFF	TGTGCCAGCAGTTTAAGACTAGCGGGATATGCTGAGCAGTTCTTC
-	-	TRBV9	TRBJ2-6	CASSVATTGANVLTF	TGTGCCAGCAGCGTAGCTACTACTGGGGCCAACGTCCTGACTTTC
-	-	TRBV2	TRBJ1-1	CASRATDTNTEAFF	TGTGCCAGCAGGGCGACAGATACGAACACTGAAGCTTTCTTT
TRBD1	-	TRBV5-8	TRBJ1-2	CASSLAVGTGVRFGYTF	TGTGCCAGCAGCTTGGCCGTGGGGACAGGGGTTCGATTTGGCTACACCTTC
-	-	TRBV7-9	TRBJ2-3	CASRRRETDTQYF	TGTGCCAGCAGGCGGAGGGAAACAGATACGCAGTATTTT
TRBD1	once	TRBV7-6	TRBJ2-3	CASSLGQGLVGDTQYF	TGTGCCAGCAGCTTAGGACAGGGCCTCGTTGGAGATACGCAGTATTTT
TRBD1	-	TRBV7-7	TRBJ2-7	CASSLSETGTYEQYF	TGTGCCAGCAGCTTATCCGAGACAGGGACCTACGAGCAGTACTTC
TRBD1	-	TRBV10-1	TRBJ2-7	CASSQEGQGRYEQYF	TGCGCCAGCAGTCAAGAGGGACAGGGAAGGTACGAGCAGTACTTC
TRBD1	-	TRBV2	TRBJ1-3	CASSETGTASGNTIYF	TGTGCCAGCAGTGAGACCGGGACAGCCTCTGGAAACACCATATATTTT
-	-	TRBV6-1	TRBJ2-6	CASSRAGANVLTF	TGTGCCAGCAGCAGGGCAGGGGCCAACGTCCTGACTTTC
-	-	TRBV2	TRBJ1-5	CASSQLDTSNQPQHF	TGTGCCAGCAGCCAACTGGATACGAGCAATCAGCCCCAGCATTTT
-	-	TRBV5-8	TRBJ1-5	CASSPGRAYLQPQHF	TGTGCCAGCAGCCCGGGCCGAGCGTACCTTCAGCCCCAGCATTTT
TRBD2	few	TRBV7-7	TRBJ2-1	CASSRSGGYNEQFF	TGTGCCAGCTCCCGGAGCGGGGGCTACAATGAGCAGTTCTTC
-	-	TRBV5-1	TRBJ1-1	CASSATAGNTEAFF	TGCGCCAGCAGTGCCACCGCGGGGAACACTGAAGCTTTCTTT
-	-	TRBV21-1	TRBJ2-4	CASSIRTEAKNIQYF	TGTGCCAGCAGCATTAGGACAGAAGCCAAAAACATTCAGTACTTC
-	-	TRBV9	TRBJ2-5	CASSAGTYQETQYF	TGTGCCAGCAGCGCCGGGACATACCAAGAGACCCAGTACTTC
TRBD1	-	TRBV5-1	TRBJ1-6	CASSAQGDHNSPLHF	TGCGCCAGCAGCGCACAGGGGGATCATAATTCACCCCTCCACTTT
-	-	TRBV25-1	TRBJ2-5	CASSEAGLETQYF	TGTGCCAGCAGTGAGGCGGGTTTAGAGACCCAGTACTTC
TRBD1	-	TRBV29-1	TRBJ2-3	CSAQGAFFTDTQYF	TGCAGCGCCCAGGGGGCTTTTTTCACAGATACGCAGTATTTT
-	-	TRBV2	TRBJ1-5	CASSQDGPNQPQHF	TGTGCCAGCAGCCAGGACGGTCCCAATCAGCCCCAGCATTTT
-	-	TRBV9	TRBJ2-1	CASSYYPVWVDNEQFF	TGTGCCAGCAGCTATTACCCCGTTTGGGTAGACAATGAGCAGTTCTTC
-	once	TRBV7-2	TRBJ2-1	CASSLDSGNYNEQFF	TGTGCCAGCAGCTTAGATAGCGGTAACTACAATGAGCAGTTCTTC
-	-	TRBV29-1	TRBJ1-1	CSVVQGGVVNTEAFF	TGCAGCGTTGTGCAGGGAGGTGTAGTGAACACTGAAGCTTTCTTT
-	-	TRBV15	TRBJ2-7	CATSRGPGEQYF	TGTGCCACCAGCAGAGGACCAGGGGAGCAGTACTTC
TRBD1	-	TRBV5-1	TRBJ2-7	CASRPGTGRNEQYF	TGCGCCAGCAGGCCCGGGACAGGGCGGAACGAGCAGTACTTC
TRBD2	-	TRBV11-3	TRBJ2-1	CASGRANSREQFF	TGTGCCAGCGGGAGGGCCAATTCGAGAGAGCAGTTCTTC
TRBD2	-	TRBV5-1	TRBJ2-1	CASSAREGYNEQFF	TGCGCCAGCAGCGCGCGGGAGGGGTACAATGAGCAGTTCTTC
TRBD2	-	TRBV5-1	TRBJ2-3	CASSGGDPADTQYF	TGCGCCAGCAGCGGGGGGGACCCGGCGGATACGCAGTATTTT
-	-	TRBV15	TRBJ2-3	CATSRDRTDTQYF	TGTGCCACCAGCAGAGACCGTACAGATACGCAGTATTTT
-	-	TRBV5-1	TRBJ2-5	CASSYRDNQETQYF	TGCGCCAGCAGCTACCGGGACAACCAAGAGACCCAGTACTTC
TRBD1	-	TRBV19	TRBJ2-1	CASSQVTGVLYNEQFF	TGTGCCAGTAGTCAGGTGACAGGGGTTTTGTACAATGAGCAGTTCTTC
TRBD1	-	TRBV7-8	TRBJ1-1	CASSLQTGWNTEAFF	TGTGCCAGCAGCCTGCAGACAGGGTGGAACACTGAAGCTTTCTTT